This T cell receptor beta chain was identified during a study of CD8+ T cells in alopecia areata. Documented treatment: oral pan-JAK inhibitor, 5-10 mg twice daily. Reverse transcription of extracted RNA yielded cDNA, which provided the sequencing template. Sequencing used immunoSEQ multiplex PCR; TCRdb keeps in-frame clones, though not all of them. The sample lists some 200,000 clones; around three fifths were seen once. The V and J ends lost 1 base and 6 bases respectively, with 5 bases between them. CDR3 length: 12 amino acids. The germline gives CDR1 MNHNY, CDR2 SVGAGI (reference sequence). General observations from the study: For lesional scalp, especially alopecia totalis/universalis, clonality was higher than in normal scalp.

Note on this clone: Its antigen is unknown.

This TCR came from a human donor with alopecia areata. The gene calls are TRBV6-6 and TRBJ2-3; no clear D gene. Sequences were derived from CD4+ T cells sorted from blood, sampled at week 4, from a patient treated with tofacitinib. The CDR3 region has the DNA TGTGCCAGCAGTTACTTGGGTGATACGCAGTATTTT. It is translated as CASSYLGDTQYF.